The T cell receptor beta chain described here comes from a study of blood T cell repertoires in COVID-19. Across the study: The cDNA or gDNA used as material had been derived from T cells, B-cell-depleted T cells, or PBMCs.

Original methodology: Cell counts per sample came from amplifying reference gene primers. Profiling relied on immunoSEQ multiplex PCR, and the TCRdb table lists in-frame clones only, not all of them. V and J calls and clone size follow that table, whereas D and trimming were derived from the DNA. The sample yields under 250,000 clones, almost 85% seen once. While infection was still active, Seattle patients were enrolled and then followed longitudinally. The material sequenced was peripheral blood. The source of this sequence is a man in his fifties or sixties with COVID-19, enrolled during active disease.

CDR3 loop: CSVDFSAEGETQYF. The CDR3 DNA sequence: TGCAGCGTTGACTTTAGCGCGGAGGGAGAGACCCAGTACTTC. This chain uses TRBV29-1 with TRBJ2-5; TRBD2 might be the D (6 bases). Germline CDR1 SQVTM, CDR2 ANQGSEA. The CDR3 loop spans 14 amino acids. Trimming stripped 3 bases from V and 4 bases from J, with 15 bases between.